This paragraph covers one T cell receptor beta chain sequence. Its antigen is as yet unknown. The data were taken from a study of T cells in Graves' hyperthyroidism and ophthalmopathy. The study's findings and limits: By a 13 V-J model, ophthalmopathy was set apart from stable hyperthyroidism.

CDR1 is SGDLS, CDR2 YYNGEE, per germline. The CDR3 has 14 amino acids. Losses at the gene ends were 4 bases for V and 9 bases for J; bases not matched to a gene: 9. TCR beta CDR3 region amplification was performed from RNA transcripts. Initially, a first-round RT-PCR of the TCR CDR3 employed the HTBI primer set. MiXCR, run by TCRdb on the multiplex PCR reads, gives a single entry per CDR3 protein. The table lists about 480,000 distinct CDR3 sequences, 14% of them singletons, with less than 20% in the top ten. The chain uses TRBV9 and TRBJ2-1; TRBD2 matches at 8 bases. The clonotype was recovered from a woman younger than 30 with Graves' hyperthyroidism. Specimen: blood. CDR3 DNA: TGTGCCAGCAGCTCTGGGACTAGTCTCAGTGAGCAGTTCTTC. This translates into CASSSGTSLSEQFF.